Shown below are 3 T cell receptor beta chains from a single sample sequenced in a study of blood T cell repertoires in COVID-19. Generated by immunoSEQ multiplex PCR, the TCRdb table keeps only in-frame clones and is missing some. This repertoire shows approximately 210,000 clones, about 88% found once; its top ten account for roughly 0.7%. The sample consisted of peripheral blood. These receptors originate from a man between 35 and 55 years old with acute or convalescent COVID-19.

In this sample, this clone turned up a few times. The CDR3 sequence: CASSWDRVAETQYF. In DNA, the CDR3 is TGTGCCAGCAGTTGGGACAGGGTGGCAGAGACCCAGTACTTC. The J gene is TRBJ2-5, the V gene TRBV6-5, with 9 positions matching TRBD1. With 4 bases clipped from V and 4 bases from J, the junction kept 4 bases outside the gene matches. CDR1 MNHEY and CDR2 SVGAGI come from the germline V gene. The CDR3 covers 14 residues.

This clone came up once. The J gene is TRBJ2-7, the V gene TRBV27; D perhaps matches TRBD1 (6 bases). V shed 5 bases and J shed 2 bases, with 22 bases lying between them. The germline V gene has CDR1 MNHEY and CDR2 SMNVEV (reference sequence). This CDR3 contains 17 residues. Here the CDR3 reads CASSPLPATGPPYEQYF. The CDR3 coding sequence is TGTGCCAGCAGTCCTCTCCCCGCGACAGGTCCCCCCTACGAGCAGTACTTC.

This clone turned up a few times. The chain combines TRBV3-1 (or the pseudogene TRBV3-2) with TRBJ2-1, with TRBD2 matching over 9 bases. The ends lost 1 base at V and 8 bases at J; junction bases unmatched: 12. The CDR3 is 17 amino acids. CDR1 is LGHDT, CDR2 YNNKEL, per germline (reference sequence). The CDR3, as DNA: TGTGCCAGCAGCCAAGGCGGCGGGGGGGCCGGTGTAGATGAGCAGTTCTTC. Its protein is CASSQGGGGAGVDEQFF.